This TCR beta chain was observed in a study of T-cell memory formation after mild COVID-19. Background on the study: Among the donors, TCR clusters were largely specific to each donor.

Study outcomes and limitations: Pre-infection memory harbored some responding clones, suggesting cross-reactive memory joined.

Constant-segment primers served in 5'RACE that generated TCR alpha and TCR beta cDNA libraries bearing sample barcodes and UMIs. TCRdb processed the 5' RACE reads anew with MiXCR; each CDR3 protein has one entry. Found here are about 260,000 distinct CDR3 sequences, 16% of them singletons; the top ten hold 22%. The CDR3 has 15 residues. V lost 7 bases, J lost 1 base, and 8 bases stayed unmatched. This clonotype has a count of ten or more. What it binds is unknown. The TCR was taken from a man aged 18 to 30 who had mild COVID-19 (a few samples of this study predate the infection). Cell type and time point are not known. Input material: PBMCs or a T cell subset sorted from them (not recorded which). J is TRBJ2-7 and V is TRBV12-3 or TRBV12-4; TRBD2 aligns across 9 bases. The CDR3 sequence: CASTSGTSRSYEQYF. CDR3 in DNA: TGTGCCAGCACCTCCGGGACTAGCAGATCCTACGAGCAGTACTTC.